This T cell receptor (beta chain) appears in the sequencing data of a study of blood T cell repertoires in COVID-19 (dated by TCRdb to the early 2020s). As for the study more broadly: Collaborator samples came from the United States, Italy and Spain and covered acute and convalescent phases of COVID-19. The material from the prospective study consisted of cDNA or gDNA derived from T cells, B-cell-depleted T cells, or PBMCs. The dataset comprised deeply sampled blood TCRbeta repertoires from subjects exposed to, actively infected with, or recovered from COVID-19. The repertoires were released in a freely available public database intended as a resource for research on the immune response to SARS-CoV-2. The samples were drawn from two sources: the first 160 participants of the ongoing ImmuneRACE study, and 1,000 to 1,500 subjects contributed by 6 global collaborators. Nearly every sample came with metadata listing a de-identified subject ID, COVID-19 status, age in years and sex. Where available, HLA class I and class II types were taken from metadata supplied by the sample provider and were not determined by assay-based typing.

Whole blood was collected in K2EDTA tubes by collaborating institutions according to the institutions' own protocols. For TCRbeta analysis, collaborators shipped samples in one of three forms: frozen whole blood, isolated PBMCs, or DNA extracted from either of those sample types. After removal of 0 bases from V and 5 bases from J, the junction retains 1 base not matched to a gene. The germline V gene encodes CDR1 SGHRS and CDR2 YFSETQ. The CDR3, cysteine through phenylalanine, is 13 amino acids long. Kept here is only the CDR3 DNA, which spans 39 bases and is read in frame from base 1. A word on this clone: Its binding antigen is unknown. The sample holds no much larger clone one base away, and base qualities are not on file.

General conclusions and limits of the study: The quantity of clinical and demographic metadata differed by source and by participant and was supplied without curation.

The immunoSEQ Assay, a bias-controlled multiplex PCR, was used to amplify TCRbeta CDR3 regions from genomic DNA. In the original analysis: Nucleated cell counts per sample were estimated from amplification of reference gene primers within the assay. Sequence reads were collapsed and filtered to measure the absolute abundance of every unique TCRbeta CDR3 rearrangement. Productive Simpson clonality was computed per sample as the square root of Simpson's diversity index over productive rearrangements. What TCRdb holds here is the immuneACCESS table cut down to in-frame rearrangements. Part of the clones is not present; checked against another copy, under half of the missing clones reflect an unresolved V gene, and the others are unexplained. The DNA was the basis for D and trimming; V, J and clone size are from that table. The sample includes about 70,000 clones, with 70% to 90% observed a single time. The ten largest account for roughly 1.5% of the sample.

The specimen was peripheral blood. The sequence joins TRBV5-1 to TRBJ2-5; TRBD2 agrees with 7 junctional bases. The clonotype originates from a human donor in a cohort sampled during active COVID-19. The CDR3 corresponds to CASSLAGGETQYF. The nucleotide sequence reads as follows: TGCGCCAGCAGCTTGGCGGGAGGCGAGACCCAGTACTTC.